Listed below are T cell receptor beta chains from one sample, sequenced in a study of CD8+CD57+ T cells in acquired aplastic anemia. TCRdb redid the calling of the reads with MiXCR, one entry per CDR3 protein. Among fewer than 200,000 distinct CDR3 sequences, around 60% were seen once, and the ten largest hold 45% to 55%. Input material: sorted CD4+, CD8+, or CD8+CD57+ T cells (not recorded which) from PBMCs. The receptors were gathered from a human donor in good health. Each CDR3 is given with its conserved first and last residue. The D gene is left open where the match is weak. Where a row states a size, it is once, few, many or the class of an expanded clone; other rows omit it.

D gene	clone size	J gene	V gene	CDR3 protein	CDR3 DNA
TRBD1	-	TRBJ2-3	TRBV5-1	CASSAQDRVADTQYF	TGCGCCAGCTCAGCTCAGGACAGGGTCGCAGATACGCAGTATTTT
-	-	TRBJ2-7	TRBV6-2/TRBV6-3	CANSAGQFVEQYF	TGTGCCAACAGTGCGGGACAGTTTGTCGAGCAGTACTTC
TRBD2	-	TRBJ2-1	TRBV24-1	CATSGKGTSGLANNEQFF	TGTGCCACCAGTGGGAAGGGGACTAGCGGTTTGGCCAACAATGAGCAGTTCTTC
TRBD2	many	TRBJ2-1	TRBV5-1	CASSLAGAYNEQFF	TGCGCCAGCAGCTTAGCGGGAGCCTACAATGAGCAGTTCTTC
-	-	TRBJ1-2	TRBV4-3	CASSQDSLARYGYTF	TGCGCCAGCAGCCAAGATTCACTTGCACGCTATGGCTACACCTTC
-	few	TRBJ1-3	TRBV5-6	CARLTTRRNTIYF	TGTGCCAGACTGACGACCAGAAGAAACACCATATATTTT
TRBD1	-	TRBJ1-5	TRBV20-1	CSAMTGFSNQPQHF	TGCAGTGCTATGACAGGGTTTAGCAATCAGCCCCAGCATTTT
-	few	TRBJ2-7	TRBV20-1	CSARDGGAGYEQYF	TGCAGTGCTAGAGATGGGGGCGCCGGCTACGAGCAGTACTTC
-	once	TRBJ2-1	TRBV12-3/TRBV12-4	CASTLDSWGEQFF	TGTGCCAGCACGTTAGATTCTTGGGGGGAGCAGTTCTTC
TRBD2	once	TRBJ2-7	TRBV15	CATSRRTSSYEQYF	TGTGCCACCAGCCGCAGGACTAGCTCCTACGAGCAGTACTTC
TRBD2	-	TRBJ2-1	TRBV10-2	CASLTSGFGHEQFF	TGCGCCAGCCTCACTAGCGGGTTTGGCCATGAGCAGTTCTTC
-	-	TRBJ2-3	TRBV9	CASSVLGTDTQYF	TGTGCCAGCAGCGTTTTGGGCACAGATACGCAGTATTTT
TRBD1	-	TRBJ2-7	TRBV18	CASSPIRTGSYEQYF	TGTGCCAGCTCACCGATTCGGACAGGATCCTACGAGCAGTACTTC
-	few	TRBJ2-7	TRBV20-1	CSARDRFGPNYEQYF	TGCAGTGCTAGAGATCGCTTCGGCCCGAACTACGAGCAGTACTTC
-	few	TRBJ1-1	TRBV10-3	CAIRDSLVAEAFF	TGTGCCATCAGGGACTCCTTGGTGGCTGAAGCTTTCTTT
TRBD1	-	TRBJ1-1	TRBV5-1	CASSLGQGVEAFF	TGCGCCAGCAGCCTGGGACAGGGGGTGGAAGCTTTCTTT
-	-	TRBJ2-1	TRBV20-1	CSAVRDDYNEQFF	TGCAGTGCCGTCCGGGACGACTACAATGAGCAGTTCTTC
TRBD1	few	TRBJ1-6	TRBV12-3/TRBV12-4	CASSLDRARSPLHF	TGTGCCAGCAGCCTCGACAGGGCAAGGTCACCCCTCCACTTT
TRBD1	-	TRBJ2-2	TRBV7-8	CASSYDRGLGELFF	TGTGCCAGCAGCTACGACAGGGGCCTCGGGGAGCTGTTTTTT
-	-	TRBJ1-2	TRBV20-1	CSFFVPNYGYTF	TGCAGTTTTTTCGTCCCTAACTATGGCTACACCTTC
TRBD2	many	TRBJ2-1	TRBV9	CASSEGLAGINEQFF	TGTGCCAGCAGCGAAGGACTAGCGGGGATCAATGAGCAGTTCTTC
TRBD1	-	TRBJ1-1	TRBV6-5	CASSRRTGALNTEAFF	TGTGCCAGCAGTCGGAGGACAGGGGCCCTGAACACTGAAGCTTTCTTT
-	once	TRBJ2-7	TRBV24-1	CATSDTIDSYEQYF	TGTGCCACCAGTGATACGATCGACAGTTACGAGCAGTACTTC